The following is a T cell receptor (beta chain) sequence with its context. Per germline, CDR1 LGHDT and CDR2 YNNKEL (reference sequence). V shed 3 bases and J 4 bases; nucleotides not matched to a gene: 12. The CDR3 consists of 17 residues. This sample stems from a study of blood T cell repertoires in COVID-19. Per the authors' pipeline: Amplification of reference gene primers provided the estimated nucleated cell counts. Using immunoSEQ multiplex PCR, the repertoire was profiled, and TCRdb retains in-frame clones only, with some absent. V and J calls and clone size are as listed in that table; D and trimming were resolved from the DNA. The sample yields tens of thousands of clones, 90% seen once.

This chain uses TRBV3-1 (or the pseudogene TRBV3-2) with TRBJ2-3; 8 bases align to TRBD2. The sequencing sample was made of peripheral blood. The sequence came from a man aged 50 to 59 with acute or convalescent COVID-19. This CDR3 reads CASSQTRPGLEADTQYF. CDR3 sequence (DNA): TGTGCCAGCAGCCAGACACGACCGGGACTAGAGGCAGATACGCAGTATTTT.